What follows is one T cell receptor (beta chain) and its context. Antigen unknown. Trimming took off 2 bases at V and 4 bases at J, with 16 bases between the two ends. From germline, CDR1 is LNHDA and CDR2 SQIVND (reference sequence). CDR3 length equals 16 residues. The data were obtained in a study of cytomegalovirus exposure and HLA in healthy donors. Vbeta (60) and Jbeta (13) primers were used in the PCR. Measured with immunoSEQ multiplex PCR; TCRdb has only the in-frame clones, and not every one. The table includes tens of thousands of clones, around four fifths detected once. The study's findings and limits: Later analysis suggested most CMV-associated TCR beta chains were HLA-restricted. It was taken for granted in presence/absence analyses that sequencing depth across donors was roughly uniform.

The receptor's source is a middle-aged man in good health and CMV-seronegative. Sequencing input: PBMCs. This rearrangement joins TRBV19 to TRBJ2-3; D possibly corresponds to TRBD2 (6 bases). In DNA, the CDR3 is TGTGCCAGTAGTATACGCGGGACCGGATGGGCAGATACGCAGTATTTT. Encoded protein: CASSIRGTGWADTQYF.